What follows describes a single T cell receptor (beta chain). The antigen remains undetermined. A much larger clone sits a single nucleotide away, making a read error possible. This specimen belongs to a study of blood T cells in healthy people across ages. Study conclusions and caveats: Estimates drawn from one million T cells were deemed to understate diversity.

The CDR3 has 14 residues. V was shortened by 8 bases and J by 4 bases, with 18 bases between the two germline ends. Germline values: CDR1 SGDLS, CDR2 YYNGEE. A second PCR of 7 to 11 cycles used a sample-barcoded 5' primer and a J-beta primer mix. TCRdb used MiXCR to reprocess the 5' RACE reads, holding one entry per CDR3 protein. The sample consists of under 2 million distinct CDR3 sequences, about 31% of them appearing once. The receptor's source is a woman in her twenties or thirties in good health. Material: blood. The rearrangement links TRBV9 to TRBJ2-5; no clear D. In DNA, the CDR3 is TGTGCCAGAAGTGCAGCTGCTAGGCCAGAGACCCAGTACTTC. Residues: CARSAAARPETQYF.